The clone carrying this T cell receptor (beta chain) was counted only a few times. Its antigen is currently unknown. MiXCR, applied by TCRdb to the reads, yields one record per CDR3 protein. This table has about 830,000 distinct CDR3 sequences, approximately 30% appearing once. The data originate from a study of T cell repertoires in cytomegalovirus infection. Study context: The study used recently identified HLA-C-restricted and well-studied HLA-B-restricted CMV epitopes.

CDR1 is LNHDA, CDR2 SQIVND, per germline (reference sequence). V was shortened by 3 bases and J by 8 bases, with 13 bases between the two germline ends. CDR3 length equals 14 residues. Notes on the study in general: The cumulative frequency of public TCR beta families identified carriers of CMV plus the relevant HLA.

The V call is TRBV19, the J call TRBJ1-4; no firm D call. The TCR comes from a human donor in good health (CMV status not recorded). Some clones in this sample may be carry-over from other donors' samples. The source was cultured CD8+ T cells from PBMCs, collected from culture after CMV antigen stimulation. CDR3 DNA: TGTGCCAGTAGTATCGGAAAAGCGCTAGAAAAACTGTTTTTT. This codes for CASSIGKALEKLFF.